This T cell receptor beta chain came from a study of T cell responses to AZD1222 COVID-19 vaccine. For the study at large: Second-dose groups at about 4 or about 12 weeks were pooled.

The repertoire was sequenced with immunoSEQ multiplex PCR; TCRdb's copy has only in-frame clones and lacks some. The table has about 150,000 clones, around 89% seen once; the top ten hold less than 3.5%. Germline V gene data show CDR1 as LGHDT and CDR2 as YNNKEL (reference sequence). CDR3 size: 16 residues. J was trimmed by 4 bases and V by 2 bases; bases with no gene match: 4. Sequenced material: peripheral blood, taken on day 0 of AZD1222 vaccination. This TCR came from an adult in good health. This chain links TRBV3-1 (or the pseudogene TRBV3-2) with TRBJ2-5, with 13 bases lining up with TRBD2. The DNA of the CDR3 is TGTGCCAGCAGCCAAACTAGCGGGGGGGCCAGAGAGACCCAGTACTTC. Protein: CASSQTSGGARETQYF.